This TCR beta chain stems from a study of cytotoxic CD8 clonotypes in ibrutinib-treated CLL. Study-level information: Roughly 10 relapsed/refractory, some 15 treatment-naive; roughly 17 IGHV unmutated. Samples had a mean of approximately 260,000 productive templates and more than 80,000 productive rearrangements.

In regard to this clone: Its matching antigen is unknown.

Per germline, CDR1 LNHDA and CDR2 SQIVND (reference sequence). V lost 4 bases to trimming and J lost 4 bases, with 10 bases between them. The CDR3 has 13 amino acids. Clones were read by immunoSEQ multiplex PCR, and TCRdb kept only the in-frame ones, dropping some. The sample comprises 250,000 to 350,000 clones, roughly four fifths of which are singletons, and roughly 5% rests with the top ten. Study observations and caveats: The study sampled sustained-remission and progressing patients at different times. Stable or contracted on treatment, public clonotypes were also uncommon.

The clonotype was recovered from a human donor with chronic lymphocytic leukemia. The sample consisted of PBMCs, taken at disease progression, from a patient treated with ibrutinib. This chain joins TRBV19 and TRBJ1-2; D is possibly TRBD1 (5 bases). CDR3 protein: CASSKGNGYGYTF. The CDR3 DNA reads TGTGCCAGTAGTAAGGGGAACGGCTATGGCTACACCTTC. The full variable domain, its missing parts supplied by reference TRBV19 and TRBJ1-2, is DGGITQSPKYLFRKEGQNVTLSCEQNLNHDAMYWYRQDPGQGLRLIYYSQIVNDFQKGDIAEGYSVSREKKESFPLTVTSAQKNPTAFYLCASSKGNGYGYTFGSGTRLTVV.